The rows below give T cell receptor beta chains drawn from one sample of a study of shared clonotypes between healthy human individuals. Sequenced by immunoSEQ multiplex PCR; TCRdb stores in-frame clones only, minus some. Among about 590,000 clones, roughly 95% were seen once, and the ten largest hold 0.1% to 0.11%. Material: naive CD8+ T cells sorted from blood. The receptors derive from a woman in her 30s in good health. The CDR3 runs from the conserved cysteine through the conserved F or W. Each record gives: clone size, V gene, D gene, J gene, CDR3 DNA, CDR3 protein. The D gene is left open where the match is weak. Where a row states a size, it is once, few, many or the class of an expanded clone; other rows omit it.

clone size: NA
V gene: TRBV6-5
D gene: NA
J gene: TRBJ2-1
CDR3 DNA: TGTGCCAGCAGTTCACAGGGGGGGAGCTCCTACAATGAGCAGTTCTTC
CDR3 protein: CASSSQGGSSYNEQFF

clone size: NA
V gene: TRBV10-2
D gene: NA
J gene: TRBJ1-5
CDR3 DNA: TGCGCCAGCAGTGAGGGCAGGGCCCAGCATTTT
CDR3 protein: CASSEGRAQHF

clone size: NA
V gene: TRBV6-1
D gene: NA
J gene: TRBJ2-1
CDR3 DNA: TGTGCCAGCAGTGAGGGGTCCGTCTACAATGAGCAGTTCTTC
CDR3 protein: CASSEGSVYNEQFF

clone size: NA
V gene: TRBV27
D gene: TRBD1
J gene: TRBJ2-7
CDR3 DNA: TGTGCCAGCGCCAAGGGGACAGGAGGTTACGAGCAGTACTTC
CDR3 protein: CASAKGTGGYEQYF

clone size: NA
V gene: TRBV19
D gene: NA
J gene: TRBJ2-7
CDR3 DNA: TGTGCCAGTAGTAGTATTGGGCAGATCTACGAGCAGTACTTC
CDR3 protein: CASSSIGQIYEQYF

clone size: NA
V gene: TRBV28
D gene: NA
J gene: TRBJ2-5
CDR3 DNA: TGTGCCCCCGGAATCAGGGAGACCCAGTACTTC
CDR3 protein: CAPGIRETQYF

clone size: once
V gene: TRBV9
D gene: TRBD2
J gene: TRBJ2-3
CDR3 DNA: TGTGCCAGCAACTCGGAGCGGGAAGGCTTGGATTTT
CDR3 protein: CASNSEREGLDF

clone size: NA
V gene: TRBV7-9
D gene: NA
J gene: TRBJ1-4
CDR3 DNA: TGTGCCAGCAGCTTAGAGGACAGACGACAGCTACTAAATGAAAAACTGTTTTTT
CDR3 protein: CASSLEDRRQLLNEKLFF

clone size: NA
V gene: TRBV27
D gene: TRBD1
J gene: TRBJ2-7
CDR3 DNA: TGTGCCAGCAGTTTATGGCAGGGGGCCTACGAGCAGTACTTC
CDR3 protein: CASSLWQGAYEQYF

clone size: NA
V gene: TRBV6-1
D gene: NA
J gene: TRBJ2-7
CDR3 DNA: TGTGCCAGCAGTGAACCACCCCTATTAGCTGGATACGAGCAGTACTTC
CDR3 protein: CASSEPPLLAGYEQYF

clone size: NA
V gene: TRBV27
D gene: NA
J gene: TRBJ2-2
CDR3 DNA: TGTGCCAGCAGCTCGGGACTGATAACCGGGGAGCTGTTTTTT
CDR3 protein: CASSSGLITGELFF

clone size: NA
V gene: TRBV13
D gene: TRBD2
J gene: TRBJ2-7
CDR3 DNA: TGTGCCAGCAGCCCTAGCGGGCACAGCTCCTACGAGCAGTACTTC
CDR3 protein: CASSPSGHSSYEQYF

clone size: NA
V gene: TRBV2
D gene: NA
J gene: TRBJ2-7
CDR3 DNA: TGTGCCAGCAGTCGGACGGAGCAGACCTACGAGCAGTACTTC
CDR3 protein: CASSRTEQTYEQYF

clone size: NA
V gene: TRBV12-5
D gene: NA
J gene: TRBJ2-1
CDR3 DNA: TGTGCTAGTGGTAACTCGTTATACAATGAGCAGTTCTTC
CDR3 protein: CASGNSLYNEQFF

clone size: NA
V gene: TRBV4-2
D gene: TRBD1
J gene: TRBJ1-4
CDR3 DNA: TGTGCCAGCAGCCAAGACGCCGGGACAGGGTATGAAAAACTGTTTTTT
CDR3 protein: CASSQDAGTGYEKLFF

clone size: few
V gene: TRBV9
D gene: TRBD1
J gene: TRBJ2-7
CDR3 DNA: TGTGCCAGCAGCGGACAGGGGTCCCGTGGGCAGTACTTC
CDR3 protein: CASSGQGSRGQYF

clone size: NA
V gene: TRBV2
D gene: TRBD1
J gene: TRBJ2-3
CDR3 DNA: TGTGCCAGCAGTGTGTTTCAGGGGGCTGCAGATACGCAGTATTTT
CDR3 protein: CASSVFQGAADTQYF

clone size: NA
V gene: TRBV5-4
D gene: NA
J gene: TRBJ2-1
CDR3 DNA: TGTGCCAGCAGCTCCGCGGGGGAGCAGTTCTTC
CDR3 protein: CASSSAGEQFF

clone size: NA
V gene: TRBV10-2
D gene: TRBD2
J gene: TRBJ2-3
CDR3 DNA: TGCGCCAGCAGTGAGGCTAGCGGGACCACAGATACGCAGTATTTT
CDR3 protein: CASSEASGTTDTQYF

clone size: NA
V gene: TRBV29-1
D gene: TRBD1
J gene: TRBJ2-5
CDR3 DNA: TGCAGCGCTGGGACAGTGTACAAAGAGACCCAGTACTTC
CDR3 protein: CSAGTVYKETQYF

clone size: NA
V gene: TRBV6-1
D gene: NA
J gene: TRBJ1-2
CDR3 DNA: TGTGCCAGCAGTGAAGCATCGCGCTATTTCTATGGCTACACCTTC
CDR3 protein: CASSEASRYFYGYTF

clone size: NA
V gene: TRBV11-2
D gene: TRBD2
J gene: TRBJ2-7
CDR3 DNA: TGTGCCAGCAAGAATAGCGGGAGTTACGAGCAGTACTTC
CDR3 protein: CASKNSGSYEQYF

clone size: NA
V gene: TRBV9
D gene: TRBD2
J gene: TRBJ2-3
CDR3 DNA: TGTGCCAGCAGCGTAGGGACTAGCGGCACAGATACGCAGTATTTT
CDR3 protein: CASSVGTSGTDTQYF

clone size: NA
V gene: TRBV2
D gene: NA
J gene: TRBJ1-2
CDR3 DNA: TGTGCCAGCAACTTCTTCCGGGACGGTAATAACTATGGCTACACCTTC
CDR3 protein: CASNFFRDGNNYGYTF

clone size: NA
V gene: TRBV7-2
D gene: TRBD2
J gene: TRBJ2-1
CDR3 DNA: TGTGCCAGCAGCTTTCTAGCGGGAGAGGACAATGAGCAGTTCTTC
CDR3 protein: CASSFLAGEDNEQFF

clone size: NA
V gene: TRBV10-2
D gene: TRBD1
J gene: TRBJ1-1
CDR3 DNA: TGCGCCAGCCTTTTAGACAGGGGGGACACTGAAGCTTTCTTT
CDR3 protein: CASLLDRGDTEAFF

clone size: NA
V gene: TRBV29-1
D gene: NA
J gene: TRBJ1-2
CDR3 DNA: TGCAGCGTTGCTTTGGGGGGCACTAACTATGGCTACACCTTC
CDR3 protein: CSVALGGTNYGYTF

clone size: NA
V gene: TRBV14
D gene: NA
J gene: TRBJ2-1
CDR3 DNA: TGTGCCAGCAGCCAACTAGCCCGGCAGTTCTTC
CDR3 protein: CASSQLARQFF

clone size: NA
V gene: TRBV6-1
D gene: TRBD1
J gene: TRBJ2-6
CDR3 DNA: TGTGCCAGCAGTGAAACCCCGGGACAGATCCTCTCTGGGGCCAACGTCCTGACTTTC
CDR3 protein: CASSETPGQILSGANVLTF

clone size: NA
V gene: TRBV2
D gene: TRBD2
J gene: TRBJ2-1
CDR3 DNA: TGTGCCAGCAGTGAAGCCGGACTAGTAGGCAATGAGCAGTTCTTC
CDR3 protein: CASSEAGLVGNEQFF

clone size: NA
V gene: TRBV29-1
D gene: TRBD2
J gene: TRBJ2-3
CDR3 DNA: TGCAGCGTTGAAGATCTAGCGGGGCTGGGCACAGATACGCAGTATTTT
CDR3 protein: CSVEDLAGLGTDTQYF

clone size: NA
V gene: TRBV7-9
D gene: TRBD1
J gene: TRBJ2-5
CDR3 DNA: TGTGCCAGCAGCTTTACCGACAGGGGGAGAGAGACCCAGTACTTC
CDR3 protein: CASSFTDRGRETQYF

clone size: NA
V gene: TRBV27
D gene: TRBD2
J gene: TRBJ2-7
CDR3 DNA: TGTGCCAGCAGTTCAGTGGGCAGAGCGGGAATCTACGAGCAGTACTTC
CDR3 protein: CASSSVGRAGIYEQYF

clone size: NA
V gene: TRBV28
D gene: TRBD1
J gene: TRBJ2-7
CDR3 DNA: TGTGCCAGCAGTTTACCGACAGGGGTCTACGAGCAGTACTTC
CDR3 protein: CASSLPTGVYEQYF

clone size: NA
V gene: TRBV5-1
D gene: TRBD2
J gene: TRBJ2-2
CDR3 DNA: TGCGCCAGCAGCTTGAGGCTAGCGGGAGTCGACACCGGGGAGCTGTTTTTT
CDR3 protein: CASSLRLAGVDTGELFF

clone size: once
V gene: TRBV11-2
D gene: NA
J gene: TRBJ2-7
CDR3 DNA: TGTGCCAGCAGCCAGTCCGTAGGCCTCGAGCAGTACTTC
CDR3 protein: CASSQSVGLEQYF

clone size: NA
V gene: TRBV4-2
D gene: TRBD2
J gene: TRBJ2-1
CDR3 DNA: TGTGCCAGCAGTCACCCGAATGAACTAAGCGGGAGGGATGAGCAGTTCTTC
CDR3 protein: CASSHPNELSGRDEQFF

clone size: NA
V gene: TRBV27
D gene: TRBD2
J gene: TRBJ2-1
CDR3 DNA: TGTGCCAGCAGGCCCGGGACTAGCGGGAGTGTATACAATGAGCAGTTCTTC
CDR3 protein: CASRPGTSGSVYNEQFF

clone size: NA
V gene: TRBV6-6
D gene: TRBD1
J gene: TRBJ2-3
CDR3 DNA: TGTGCCAGCAGGGACGACAGGGGGCCGGACACAGATACGCAGTATTTT
CDR3 protein: CASRDDRGPDTDTQYF

clone size: once
V gene: TRBV7-9
D gene: NA
J gene: TRBJ2-7
CDR3 DNA: TGTGCCAGCAGCTCCGACAGGCACTACGAGCAGTACTTC
CDR3 protein: CASSSDRHYEQYF

clone size: NA
V gene: TRBV7-2
D gene: NA
J gene: TRBJ1-1
CDR3 DNA: TGTGCCAGCAGCATTATGGGCGGGCGGACTGAAGCTTTCTTT
CDR3 protein: CASSIMGGRTEAFF

clone size: NA
V gene: TRBV5-5
D gene: NA
J gene: TRBJ1-2
CDR3 DNA: TGTGCCAGCAGCCCCGGGGAGGCCTACTATGGCTACACCTTC
CDR3 protein: CASSPGEAYYGYTF

clone size: NA
V gene: TRBV18
D gene: NA
J gene: TRBJ2-6
CDR3 DNA: TGTGCCAGCTGTCCAGGGTCAGGGGCCAACGTCCTGACTTTC
CDR3 protein: CASCPGSGANVLTF

clone size: NA
V gene: TRBV11-2
D gene: NA
J gene: TRBJ2-7
CDR3 DNA: TGTGCCAGCAGCTTAGATTCGGGCGAGCAGTACTTC
CDR3 protein: CASSLDSGEQYF

clone size: NA
V gene: TRBV10-1
D gene: NA
J gene: TRBJ2-7
CDR3 DNA: TGCGCCAGCAGTGATCCGGGAACCTACGAGCAGTACTTC
CDR3 protein: CASSDPGTYEQYF

clone size: NA
V gene: TRBV21-1
D gene: NA
J gene: TRBJ2-7
CDR3 DNA: TGTGCCAGCAGCGCTAGCGGGAGGGACGACGAGCAGTACTTC
CDR3 protein: CASSASGRDDEQYF

clone size: once
V gene: TRBV28
D gene: TRBD1
J gene: TRBJ1-1
CDR3 DNA: TGTGCCAGCCACGGGACAGGGACTATGAACACTGAAGCTTTCTTT
CDR3 protein: CASHGTGTMNTEAFF

clone size: NA
V gene: TRBV9
D gene: NA
J gene: TRBJ1-2
CDR3 DNA: TGTGCCAGCAGCGTATTTGGGGGCGGAGGCTACACCTTC
CDR3 protein: CASSVFGGGGYTF

clone size: NA
V gene: TRBV5-5
D gene: NA
J gene: TRBJ2-7
CDR3 DNA: TGTGCCAGCAGCTTTTATGAGACCGAAGGCTCCGAGCAGTACTTC
CDR3 protein: CASSFYETEGSEQYF

clone size: once
V gene: TRBV29-1
D gene: TRBD1
J gene: TRBJ1-2
CDR3 DNA: TGCAGCGCCCTCCGGACAGGGTCCTATGGCTACACCTTC
CDR3 protein: CSALRTGSYGYTF

clone size: NA
V gene: TRBV7-9
D gene: TRBD1
J gene: TRBJ1-5
CDR3 DNA: TGTGCCAGCAGCTTAGCAGGTGGACAGGGGCTCAATCAGCCCCAGCATTTT
CDR3 protein: CASSLAGGQGLNQPQHF

clone size: NA
V gene: TRBV7-9
D gene: NA
J gene: TRBJ1-4
CDR3 DNA: TGTGCCAGCAGCTTAGATGGGGTGGGGTTTTCTAATGAAAAACTGTTTTTT
CDR3 protein: CASSLDGVGFSNEKLFF

clone size: NA
V gene: TRBV9
D gene: NA
J gene: TRBJ2-7
CDR3 DNA: TGTGCCAGCAGCCCGCAGGGAGACTACTACGAGCAGTACTTC
CDR3 protein: CASSPQGDYYEQYF

clone size: NA
V gene: TRBV11-3
D gene: TRBD2
J gene: TRBJ2-3
CDR3 DNA: TGTGCCAGCAGCTCCGGGACTACCAGTAGCACAGATACGCAGTATTTT
CDR3 protein: CASSSGTTSSTDTQYF

clone size: NA
V gene: TRBV5-1
D gene: TRBD2
J gene: TRBJ2-5
CDR3 DNA: TGCGCCAGCAGCTTGGGACTAGCGGGAGAAGAGACCCAGTACTTC
CDR3 protein: CASSLGLAGEETQYF

clone size: NA
V gene: TRBV27
D gene: NA
J gene: TRBJ2-1
CDR3 DNA: TGTGCCAGCAGTTTACGGCCGGATGATAATGAGCAGTTCTTC
CDR3 protein: CASSLRPDDNEQFF